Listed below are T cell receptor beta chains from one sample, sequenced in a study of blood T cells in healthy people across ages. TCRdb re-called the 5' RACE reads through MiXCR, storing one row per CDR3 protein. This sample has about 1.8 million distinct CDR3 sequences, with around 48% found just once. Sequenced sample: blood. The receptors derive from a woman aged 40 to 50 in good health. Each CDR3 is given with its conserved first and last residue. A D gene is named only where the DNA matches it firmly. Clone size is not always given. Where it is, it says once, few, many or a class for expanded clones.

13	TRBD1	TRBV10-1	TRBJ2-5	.	TGCGCCAGCAGCCCAGACAGGGTTTCGGCCCAGTACTTC	CASSPDRVSAQYF
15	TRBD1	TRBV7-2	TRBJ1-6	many	TGTGCCAGCAGAAATCAGGGGGCAGGAAATTCACCCCTCCACTTT	CASRNQGAGNSPLHF
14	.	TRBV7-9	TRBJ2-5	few	TGTGCCAGCAGCACCTGGGACAATGCAGAGACCCAGTACTTC	CASSTWDNAETQYF
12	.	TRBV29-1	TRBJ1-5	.	TGCAGCGTTCGCGGTAACAATCAGCCCCAGCATTTT	CSVRGNNQPQHF
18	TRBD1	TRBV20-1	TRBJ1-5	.	TGCAGTGCTAGATCTTGGACAGGAGGTGTATTAGTCGATCAGCCCCAGCATTTT	CSARSWTGGVLVDQPQHF
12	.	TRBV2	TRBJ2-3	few	TGTGCCAGCAAAGCCTTCACAGATACGCAGTATTTT	CASKAFTDTQYF
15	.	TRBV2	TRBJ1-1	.	TGTGCCAGCAGGGGAGTCGGGGCAGCTGGCACTGAAGCTTTCTTT	CASRGVGAAGTEAFF
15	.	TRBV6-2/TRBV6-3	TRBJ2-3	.	TGTGCCAGCAGTTACCTGGGACACGACGCAGATACGCAGTATTTT	CASSYLGHDADTQYF
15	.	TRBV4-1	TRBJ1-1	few	TGCGCCAGCAGCCTTTCAGGACAGTCCAACACTGAAGCTTTCTTT	CASSLSGQSNTEAFF
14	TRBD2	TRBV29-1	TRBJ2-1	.	TGCAGCGTGGGCCGACTAGCGGGGAACGGTGAGCAGTTCTTC	CSVGRLAGNGEQFF
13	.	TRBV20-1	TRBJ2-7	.	TGCAGTGCTAGGGGTAGCGTCCTTGACGAGCAGTACTTC	CSARGSVLDEQYF
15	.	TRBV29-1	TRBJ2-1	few	TGCAGCGTTGAATCCGGGACGCCAATGGAAGAGACCCAGTTCTTC	CSVESGTPMEETQFF
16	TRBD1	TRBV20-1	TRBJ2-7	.	TGCAGTGCTAGAGACTCGCGGACAGGGGCGGGCTACGAGCAGTACTTC	CSARDSRTGAGYEQYF
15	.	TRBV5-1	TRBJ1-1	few	TGCGCCAGCAGCTTGGTCGCAGATATGAACACTGAAGCTTTCTTT	CASSLVADMNTEAFF
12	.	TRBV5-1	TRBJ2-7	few	TGCGCCAGCAGCCTTCAGAGTGAAGAGCAGTACTTC	CASSLQSEEQYF
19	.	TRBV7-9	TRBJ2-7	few	TGTGCCAGCAGCCCCGGACAGCATCGCCTCGGCATATACTCCTACGAGCAGTACTTC	CASSPGQHRLGIYSYEQYF
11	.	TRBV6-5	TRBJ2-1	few	TGTGCCAGCAGAACCCCTAGTGAGCAGTTCTTC	CASRTPSEQFF
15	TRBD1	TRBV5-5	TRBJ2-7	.	TGTGCCAGCAGCATGATCACAGGGGGCTCCTACGAGCAGTACTTC	CASSMITGGSYEQYF
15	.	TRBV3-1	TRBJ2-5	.	TGTGCCAGCAGCCCTCGTGGGGGCATTGCTGAGACCCAGTACTTC	CASSPRGGIAETQYF
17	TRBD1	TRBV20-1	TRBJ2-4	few	TGCAGTGCTAGAGATGAGGGACAGGGAGGAACCAAAAACATTCAGTACTTC	CSARDEGQGGTKNIQYF
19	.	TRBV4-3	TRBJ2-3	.	TGCGCCAGCAGCCAAGATCTCGGGGGTGGACTTATGGCCACAGATACGCAGTATTTT	CASSQDLGGGLMATDTQYF
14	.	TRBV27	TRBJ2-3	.	TGTGCCAGCAGTTTTGCAGGGATCACAGATACGCAGTATTTT	CASSFAGITDTQYF
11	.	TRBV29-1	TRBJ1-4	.	TGCAGCGTGCCATTAGATGAAAAACTGTTTTTT	CSVPLDEKLFF
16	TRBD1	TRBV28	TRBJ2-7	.	TGTGCCAGCAGTTTATCTGCGGGACAGGGGGGGTACGAGCAGTACTTC	CASSLSAGQGGYEQYF
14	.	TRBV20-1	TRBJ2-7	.	TGCAGTGCTGGCCGAGACAGGCCGAACTACGAGCAGTACTTC	CSAGRDRPNYEQYF
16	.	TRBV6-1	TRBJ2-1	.	TGTGCCAGCAGTGCCTCCGGGACACGGGTCGAGAATGAGCAGTTCTTC	CASSASGTRVENEQFF
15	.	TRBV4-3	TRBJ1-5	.	TGCGCCAGCAGCCAAGGGGGGGAGGTGGGTCAGCCCCAGCATTTT	CASSQGGEVGQPQHF
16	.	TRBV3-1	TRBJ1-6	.	TGTGCCAGCAGCCAAAACCTGGGACTGGATAATTCACCCCTCCACTTT	CASSQNLGLDNSPLHF
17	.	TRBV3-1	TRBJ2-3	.	TGTGCCAGCAGCCAAGCAGGGGGGGTCAAAATCACAGATACGCAGTATTTT	CASSQAGGVKITDTQYF
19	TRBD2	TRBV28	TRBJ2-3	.	TGTGCCAGCAGTTTCAGCGGGGGGGCCTTAAAAGGGGAGGCAGATACGCAGTATTTT	CASSFSGGALKGEADTQYF
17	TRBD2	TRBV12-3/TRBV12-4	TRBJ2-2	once	TGTGCCAGCACCGGGGGGAGAGGGATATTGAACACCGGGGAGCTGTTTTTT	CASTGGRGILNTGELFF
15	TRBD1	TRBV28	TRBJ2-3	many	TGTGCCAGCAGCGGGACAGAGGATTACACAGATACGCAGTATTTT	CASSGTEDYTDTQYF
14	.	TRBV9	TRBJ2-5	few	TGTGCCAGCAGCGTAGGATGGGGAATGGAGACCCAGTACTTC	CASSVGWGMETQYF
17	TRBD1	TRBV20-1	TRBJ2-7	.	TGCAGTGCTAGAGGAAATGACAGGGGCTCGAGCTCCTACGAGCAGTACTTC	CSARGNDRGSSSYEQYF
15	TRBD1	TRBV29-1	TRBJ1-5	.	TGCAGCGTCCTCGTGCAGGGGGCGAGCAATCAGCCCCAGCATTTT	CSVLVQGASNQPQHF
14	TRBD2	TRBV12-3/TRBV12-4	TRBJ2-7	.	TGTGCCAGCAGTCCAGCGGGGGTAATCTACGAGCAGTACTTC	CASSPAGVIYEQYF
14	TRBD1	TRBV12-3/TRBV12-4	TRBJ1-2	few	TGTGCCAGCAGTCCCGGACAGGGTGTGAGTGGCTACACCTTC	CASSPGQGVSGYTF
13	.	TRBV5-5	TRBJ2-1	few	TGTGCCAGCAGCTTGGGGCATTACAATGAGCAGTTCTTC	CASSLGHYNEQFF
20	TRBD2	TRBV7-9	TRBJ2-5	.	TGTGCCAGCAGCTTGCTTTCCTCTAGCGGGGGTCGGCCCTACCAAGAGACCCAGTACTTC	CASSLLSSSGGRPYQETQYF
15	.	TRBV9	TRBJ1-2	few	TGTGCCAGCAGCGCCCAGGGACGGCAGACTTATGGCTACACCTTC	CASSAQGRQTYGYTF
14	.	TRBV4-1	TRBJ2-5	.	TGCGCCAGCAGTCTTTTGGCCTTAGAAGAGACCCAGTACTTC	CASSLLALEETQYF
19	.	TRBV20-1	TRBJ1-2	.	TGCAGTGCTAGAGATCGGGCCGACCCTGGAGGCTTAGAGTCCTATGGCTACACCTTC	CSARDRADPGGLESYGYTF
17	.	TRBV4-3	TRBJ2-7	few	TGCGCCAGCAGCCAGCGACTCACCGGACTGGGCTCCTACGAGCAGTACTTC	CASSQRLTGLGSYEQYF
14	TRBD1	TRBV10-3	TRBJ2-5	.	TGTACCATCCGGGACAGGGGGACGGAAGAGACCCAGTACTTC	CTIRDRGTEETQYF
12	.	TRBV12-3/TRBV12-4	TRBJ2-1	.	TGTGCCAGCAGTTTAGAGGGTCAGGAGCAGTTCTTC	CASSLEGQEQFF
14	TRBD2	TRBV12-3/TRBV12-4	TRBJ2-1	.	TGTGCCAGCAGTTCCGGGACTAGCAAATCACGGCAGTTCTTC	CASSSGTSKSRQFF
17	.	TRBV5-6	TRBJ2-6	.	TGTGCCAGCAGCTTTTTCGGTTCGAGCTCTGGGGCCAACGTCCTGACTTTC	CASSFFGSSSGANVLTF
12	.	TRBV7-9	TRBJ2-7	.	TGTGCCAGCAGCGACGGGGCGACCGAGCAGTACTTC	CASSDGATEQYF
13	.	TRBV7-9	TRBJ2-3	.	TGTGCCAGCAGCCCCCGGATGGAAGATACGCAGTATTTT	CASSPRMEDTQYF